This TCR beta chain was sequenced in a study of cytomegalovirus exposure and HLA in healthy donors. For the study at large: In an earlier analysis, approximately 120 million unique TCR beta sequences were found from 150 million to 200 million T cells. Study-level findings and limits: Several of the most significant clusters appeared, in a later analysis, to be linked to common viral pathogens. Whilst most TCR sequences proved rare, a subset of public TCRs occurred across many donors.

This clone turned up a few times. Its antigen is not identified. 60 Vbeta and 13 Jbeta primers were used in PCR. TCRdb's copy holds only in-frame clones and misses some; the assay was immunoSEQ multiplex PCR. The table lists around 100,000 clones, around 80% of them singletons, with approximately 4.8% in the top ten. The V end lost 0 bases, the J end lost 0 bases, and 12 bases lay between the germline ends. The CDR3 sequence is 17 residues long. The germline gives CDR1 MNHNS, CDR2 SASEGT. Healthy bone marrow donors made up the donors. The sequence was collected from a male donor in good health and CMV-seropositive. The chain recombines TRBV6-1 with TRBJ2-1, with D possibly TRBD2 on 6 matching bases. The sequencing input was PBMCs. The CDR3 DNA reads TGTGCCAGCAGTGAAGCGGGGGGAAGCAGCTCCTACAATGAGCAGTTCTTC. This codes for CASSEAGGSSSYNEQFF.